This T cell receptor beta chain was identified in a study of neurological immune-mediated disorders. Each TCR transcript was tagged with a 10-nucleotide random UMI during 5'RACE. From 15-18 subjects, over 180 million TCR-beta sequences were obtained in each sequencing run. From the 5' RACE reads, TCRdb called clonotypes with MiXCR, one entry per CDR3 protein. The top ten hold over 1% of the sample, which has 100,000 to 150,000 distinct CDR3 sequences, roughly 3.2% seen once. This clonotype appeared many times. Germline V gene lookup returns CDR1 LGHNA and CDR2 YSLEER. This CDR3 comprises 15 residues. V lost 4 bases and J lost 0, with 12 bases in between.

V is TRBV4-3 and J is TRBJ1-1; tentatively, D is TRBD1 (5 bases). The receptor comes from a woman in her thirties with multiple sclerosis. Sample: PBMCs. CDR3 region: CASSRGQGLNTEAFF. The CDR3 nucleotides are TGCGCCAGCAGCCGGGGCCAGGGATTGAACACTGAAGCTTTCTTT.